This note documents a single T cell receptor beta chain sequence. It has no known antigen specificity. No base-level quality is on record; no much larger clone is a single base apart. Sample time point, as interpreted from the label and publication: about 28 days (+/-7) after the second vaccine dose. This specimen's treatment or condition label, interpreted: meningococcal conjugate vaccine given as trial control. Samples from vaccinated people were obtained from the UK trials COV001 and COV002, which included a single-blind randomized controlled phase 2/3 trial of AZD1222 (ChAdOx1 nCoV-19) in healthy adults. For TCRbeta chain sequencing, PBMC samples from trial participants were taken at day 0 and at day 28 after the second dose. This specimen comes from a study of T cell responses to AZD1222 COVID-19 vaccine (dated by TCRdb to about 2021). Broadly, across the study: A total of approximately 230 trial participants underwent TCR sequencing, of whom 200 to 220 received two doses of AZD1222 and some 26 received two doses of the MenACWY control vaccine. Trial participants were enrolled by age into subgroups of 18-55, 56-69 and 70-plus years, and around 150, 29 and 61 TCR-sequenced participants, respectively, were included in these subgroups.

What the work shows at the level of the full study, not this receptor alone: Reportedly, close to half of the unique spike-specific TCRs recognized epitopes lying outside the regions that are mutated in the B.1.351 and B.1.1.7 variants. In the small 56-69-year group, the increase in depth fell short of significance, most likely because of low power. No day 14 peak-response samples were available, so repertoires were characterized only after the peak T cell response. The whole spike protein was spanned by vaccine-associated CD4 TCRs, and dominant responses were seen in regions 160-218 and 743-854. A significant rise in spike-specific TCR breadth and depth was observed after two AZD1222 doses relative to day 0 and relative to MenACWY recipients. Participants were mostly white British, with more females than males. The authors suggested clonal diversity may have been underestimated. Only five to seven AZD1222 recipients were SARS-CoV-2 seropositive at baseline, limiting conclusions about previously exposed vaccinees.

The CDR3 regions of human TCRbeta chains were subjected to immunosequencing. The published analysis was carried out like this. TCRs in the repertoires were compared against a reference library of SARS-CoV-2-specific TCRs that had been generated with the MIRA antigen-specificity platform. Breadth meant the fraction of unique TCRs that were SARS-CoV-2-associated, whereas depth meant the fraction of total T cells that were SARS-CoV-2-associated. Using the MIRA data, each spike-specific TCR was assigned both to the spike region to which the TCR was reactive and to a CD4 or CD8 class. Log10-transformed breadth and depth values were compared by one-way ANOVA with Sidak's multiple comparisons tests. The table comes from immuneACCESS by way of TCRdb, which keeps in-frame sequences with V and J called. Part of the clones is missing from these tables; in studies checked, under half for an unresolved V gene and the rest for unknown reasons. V, J and clone size were drawn from that table, and D and trimming were deduced from the DNA. The sample data list about 66,000 clones, and just over 90% of these were observed just once. The ten largest account for 6.3% of the sample.

Source: peripheral blood, taken 28 days after the second dose of the MenACWY control vaccine. This clonotype originated in an adult who received the MenACWY meningococcal vaccine as a control.

The nucleotides are TGTGCCAGCAGTTTATGGTCGTCGGGACAGGGTGGCGAGCAGTACTTC. It encodes CASSLWSSGQGGEQYF. Recombination linked TRBV27 to TRBJ2-7; TRBD1 agrees with 9 junctional bases. For CDR1 and CDR2, the germline V gene (reference sequence) lists MNHEY and SMNVEV. The CDR3 numbers 16 residues from cysteine through phenylalanine. Only the CDR3 part of the read is kept: 48 bases, read in frame from the first base. From V the trimming removes 1 base and from J it removes 6 bases, while the gene matches leave 10 bases of the junction unaccounted for.